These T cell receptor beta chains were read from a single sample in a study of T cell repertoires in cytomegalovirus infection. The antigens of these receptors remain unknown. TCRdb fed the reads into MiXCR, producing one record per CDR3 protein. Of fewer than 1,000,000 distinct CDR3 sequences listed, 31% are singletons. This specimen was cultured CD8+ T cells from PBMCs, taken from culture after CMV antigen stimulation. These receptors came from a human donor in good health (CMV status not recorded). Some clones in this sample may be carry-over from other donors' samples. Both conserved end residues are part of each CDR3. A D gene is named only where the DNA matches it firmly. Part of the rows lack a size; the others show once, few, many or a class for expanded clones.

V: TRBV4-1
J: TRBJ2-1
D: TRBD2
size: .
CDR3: CASSQDPGGGLHEQFF
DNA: TGCGCCAGCAGCCAAGATCCGGGGGGGGGCCTACATGAGCAGTTCTTC

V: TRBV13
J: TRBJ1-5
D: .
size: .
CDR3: CASSVGGAFRQPQHF
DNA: TGTGCCAGCAGCGTTGGCGGGGCATTCCGGCAGCCCCAGCATTTT

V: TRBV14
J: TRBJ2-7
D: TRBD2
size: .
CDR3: CASSQPSGPYEQYF
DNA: TGTGCCAGCAGCCAACCTAGCGGACCCTACGAGCAGTACTTC

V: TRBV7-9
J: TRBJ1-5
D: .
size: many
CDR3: CASSPPRPNQPQHF
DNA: TGTGCCAGCAGCCCCCCCCGTCCCAATCAGCCCCAGCATTTT

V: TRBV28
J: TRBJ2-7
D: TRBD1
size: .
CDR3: CASRPSGQTYEQYF
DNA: TGTGCCAGCAGGCCCTCGGGACAGACCTACGAGCAGTACTTC

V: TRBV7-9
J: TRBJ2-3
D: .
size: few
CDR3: CASSLQSADTQYF
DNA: TGTGCCAGCAGCCTACAGAGCGCAGATACGCAGTATTTT

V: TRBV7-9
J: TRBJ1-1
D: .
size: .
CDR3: CASSLLAREAFF
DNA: TGTGCCAGCAGCTTATTAGCCAGGGAAGCTTTCTTT

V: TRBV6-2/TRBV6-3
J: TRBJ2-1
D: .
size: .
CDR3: CASSLRQRSYNEQFF
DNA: TGTGCCAGCAGTCTTCGACAGAGGTCATACAATGAGCAGTTCTTC

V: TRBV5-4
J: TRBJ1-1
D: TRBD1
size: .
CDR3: CASSQHRDSEAFF
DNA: TGTGCCAGCAGCCAGCACCGGGACAGTGAAGCTTTCTTT

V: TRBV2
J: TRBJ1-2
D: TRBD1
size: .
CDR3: CASTPGQSNYGYTF
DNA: TGTGCCAGCACCCCGGGACAGAGTAACTATGGCTACACCTTC

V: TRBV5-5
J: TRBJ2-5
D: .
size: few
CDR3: CASSLRSGGQETQYF
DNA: TGTGCCAGCAGCTTGAGAAGTGGGGGGCAAGAGACCCAGTACTTC

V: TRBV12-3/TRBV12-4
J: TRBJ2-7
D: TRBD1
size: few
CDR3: CASMTGYNEQYF
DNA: TGTGCCAGCATGACAGGGTACAACGAGCAGTACTTC

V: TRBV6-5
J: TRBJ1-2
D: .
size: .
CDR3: CASSPWQGRGYGYTF
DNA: TGTGCCAGCAGTCCCTGGCAGGGCCGCGGCTATGGCTACACCTTC

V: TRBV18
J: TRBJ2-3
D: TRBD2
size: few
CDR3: CASSITGLADNTDTQYF
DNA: TGTGCCAGCTCAATAACGGGACTAGCGGACAACACAGATACGCAGTATTTT

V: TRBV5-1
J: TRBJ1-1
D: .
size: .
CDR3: CASSSPNDSANTEAFF
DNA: TGCGCCAGCAGCTCGCCCAACGATTCGGCGAACACTGAAGCTTTCTTT

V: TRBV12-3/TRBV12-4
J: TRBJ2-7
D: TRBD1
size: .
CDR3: CASSQSDPGQNYEQYF
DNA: TGTGCCAGCAGCCAAAGCGATCCGGGACAGAACTACGAGCAGTACTTC

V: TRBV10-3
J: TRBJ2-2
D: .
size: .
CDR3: CAISESPGAVTGELFF
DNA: TGTGCCATCAGTGAGTCACCGGGGGCGGTCACCGGGGAGCTGTTTTTT

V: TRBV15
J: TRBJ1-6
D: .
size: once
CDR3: CATSPTDAHNSPLHF
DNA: TGTGCCACCAGCCCGACGGACGCGCATAATTCACCCCTCCACTTT

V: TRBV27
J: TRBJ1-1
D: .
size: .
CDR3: CASSPQSYTEAFF
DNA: TGTGCCAGCAGTCCCCAGAGCTACACTGAAGCTTTCTTT

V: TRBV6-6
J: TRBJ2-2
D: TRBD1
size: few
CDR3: CASSYLQPRDREFGELFF
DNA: TGTGCCAGCAGTTACCTTCAACCCAGGGACAGGGAATTCGGGGAGCTGTTTTTT

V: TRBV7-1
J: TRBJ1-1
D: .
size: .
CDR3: CASLHRQTNTEAFF
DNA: TGTGCCAGTCTACACAGACAGACGAACACTGAAGCTTTCTTT

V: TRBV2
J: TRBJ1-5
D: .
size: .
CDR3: CASSIEEAGSQPQHF
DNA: TGTGCCAGCAGTATAGAGGAGGCGGGTTCTCAGCCCCAGCATTTT

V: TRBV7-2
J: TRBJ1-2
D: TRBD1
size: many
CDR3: CASSPTGAQGYTF
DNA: TGTGCCAGCAGCCCGACAGGGGCGCAAGGCTACACCTTC

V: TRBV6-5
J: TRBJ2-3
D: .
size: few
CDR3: CATRDLDTQYF
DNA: TGTGCCACCCGGGACTTGGATACGCAGTATTTT

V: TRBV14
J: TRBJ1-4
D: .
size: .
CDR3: CASSQEWGLGEKLFF
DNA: TGTGCCAGCAGCCAAGAATGGGGCTTAGGTGAAAAACTGTTTTTT

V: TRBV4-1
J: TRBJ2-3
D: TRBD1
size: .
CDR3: CASSQYDRGMDTQYF
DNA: TGCGCCAGCAGCCAATATGACAGGGGAATGGATACGCAGTATTTT

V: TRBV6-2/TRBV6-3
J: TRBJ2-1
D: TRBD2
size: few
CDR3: CASSYPPGTSSNNEQFF
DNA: TGTGCCAGCAGTTATCCCCCCGGGACTAGCAGTAACAATGAGCAGTTCTTC

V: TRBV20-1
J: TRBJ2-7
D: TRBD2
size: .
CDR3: CSASSSGASYEQYF
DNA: TGCAGTGCTAGTTCTAGCGGGGCCTCCTACGAGCAGTACTTC

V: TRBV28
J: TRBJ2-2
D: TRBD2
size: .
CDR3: CASSLGRRGDAGELFF
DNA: TGTGCCAGCAGTTTGGGTCGCCGGGGGGATGCTGGGGAGCTGTTTTTT

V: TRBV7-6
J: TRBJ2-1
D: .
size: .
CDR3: CASSHRVPDGYNEQFF
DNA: TGTGCCAGCAGCCACCGAGTCCCGGACGGCTACAATGAGCAGTTCTTC

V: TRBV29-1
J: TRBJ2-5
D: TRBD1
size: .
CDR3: CSVWTGESETQYF
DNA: TGCAGCGTCTGGACAGGGGAGTCGGAGACCCAGTACTTC

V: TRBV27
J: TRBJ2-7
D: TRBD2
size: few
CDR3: CASSKAGGFYEQYF
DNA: TGTGCCAGCAGTAAAGCGGGGGGCTTCTACGAGCAGTACTTC

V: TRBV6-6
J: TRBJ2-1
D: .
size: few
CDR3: CASCPSFLEQFF
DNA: TGTGCCAGCTGCCCCTCCTTTCTGGAGCAGTTCTTC

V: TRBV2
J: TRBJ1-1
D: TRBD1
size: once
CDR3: CAMSGTGRTEAFF
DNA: TGTGCCATGTCCGGGACAGGGAGGACTGAAGCTTTCTTT

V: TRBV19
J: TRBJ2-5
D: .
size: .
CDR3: CASSIGVFQETQYF
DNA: TGTGCCAGTAGTATTGGGGTTTTTCAAGAGACCCAGTACTTT

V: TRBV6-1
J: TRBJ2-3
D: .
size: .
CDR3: CASSINPTDTQYF
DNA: TGTGCCAGCAGCATTAACCCCACAGATACGCAGTATTTT